A selection of T cell receptor beta chains follows, all from one sample in a study of CD8+CD57+ T cells in acquired aplastic anemia. Each CDR3 protein is one row after TCRdb ran MiXCR on the reads. The table has approximately 98,000 distinct CDR3 sequences, 51% seen once; the top ten hold 30% to 40%. What was sequenced was sorted CD4+, CD8+, or CD8+CD57+ T cells (not recorded which) from PBMCs. The receptor set was obtained from a human donor in good health, serving as a control. The CDR3 runs from the conserved cysteine through the conserved F or W. Fields, in order: J gene, V gene, clone size, D gene, CDR3 protein, CDR3 DNA. A D gene is named only where the DNA matches it firmly. Size values are once, few and many counts, or a class for expanded clones, and some rows have none.

TRBJ2-7 TRBV10-3 many TRBD2 CAISESAGESYEQYF TGTGCCATCAGTGAGTCGGCGGGGGAGTCCTACGAGCAGTACTTC
TRBJ2-6 TRBV7-9 . . CASSVDVLLALFSGANVLTF TGTGCCAGCAGCGTGGACGTACTTTTAGCTCTTTTCTCTGGGGCCAACGTCCTGACTTTC
TRBJ1-3 TRBV10-3 . . CAISESWVAAEGNTIYF TGTGCCATCAGTGAGTCATGGGTTGCGGCAGAAGGAAACACCATATATTTT
TRBJ2-3 TRBV30 . TRBD2 CAWSTAGATDTQYF TGTGCCTGGAGTACGGCGGGAGCCACAGATACGCAGTATTTT
TRBJ2-3 TRBV20-1 . . CSARDVEGTTDTQYF TGCAGTGCTAGAGACGTAGAAGGGACCACAGATACGCAGTATTTT
TRBJ1-4 TRBV20-1 . TRBD1 CSAPDRAPLGEKLFF TGCAGTGCACCGGACAGGGCCCCTCTCGGTGAAAAACTGTTTTTT
TRBJ2-1 TRBV2 . TRBD2 CASSFGLAYDEQFF TGTGCCAGCAGCTTTGGACTAGCATACGATGAGCAGTTCTTC
TRBJ1-1 TRBV5-1 once TRBD1 CASSSRQGTNTEAFF TGCGCCAGCAGCTCAAGACAGGGAACGAACACTGAAGCTTTCTTT
TRBJ1-1 TRBV9 . . CASSVLQNTEAFF TGTGCCAGCAGCGTACTCCAGAACACTGAAGCTTTCTTT
TRBJ1-5 TRBV9 many . CASSVRDGNQPQHF TGTGCCAGCAGCGTGAGGGACGGCAATCAGCCCCAGCATTTT
TRBJ2-1 TRBV4-2 many TRBD2 CASSTRISGGADEQFF TGTGCCAGCAGCACTCGAATTAGCGGGGGGGCGGATGAGCAGTTCTTC
TRBJ1-3 TRBV7-6 . TRBD1 CASSPDRDTVGGNTIYF TGTGCCAGCAGTCCAGACAGGGACACTGTGGGTGGAAACACCATATATTTT
TRBJ1-2 TRBV7-9 many . CASSLNPTGYGYTF TGTGCCAGCAGCTTAAATCCGACGGGCTATGGCTACACCTTC
TRBJ1-1 TRBV29-1 . . CSVGGGIFNTEAFF TGCAGCGTTGGGGGGGGCATCTTTAACACTGAAGCTTTCTTT
TRBJ2-1 TRBV20-1 few . CTWGNAYNEQFF TGTACGTGGGGGAATGCCTACAATGAGCAGTTCTTC
TRBJ1-1 TRBV7-9 many . CASSPNRNEAFF TGTGCCAGCAGCCCAAACAGAAATGAAGCTTTCTTT
TRBJ2-2 TRBV25-1 . . CASSGGAGELFF TGTGCCAGCAGTGGGGGGGCCGGGGAGCTGTTTTTT
TRBJ2-7 TRBV10-3 few . CAISVGQSSYEQYF TGTGCCATCAGTGTCGGGCAGAGCTCCTACGAGCAGTACTTC
TRBJ1-2 TRBV12-5 . . CASGPGAYGYTF TGTGCTAGTGGCCCGGGAGCTTATGGCTACACCTTC
TRBJ1-2 TRBV19 . . CASSNSVYGYTF TGTGCCAGTAGTAATTCCGTCTATGGCTACACCTTC
TRBJ2-1 TRBV30 . . CAWSDGQLGEQFF TGTGCCTGGAGTGATGGACAGCTCGGGGAGCAGTTCTTC
TRBJ2-6 TRBV6-1 . TRBD1 CASSPTIQGAEGANVLTF TGTGCCAGCAGTCCCACCATTCAGGGGGCGGAAGGGGCCAACGTCCTGACTTTC